A selection of T cell receptor beta chains follows, all from one sample in a study of Graves' ophthalmopathy and Graves' hyperthyroidism. MiXCR, run by TCRdb on the multiplex PCR reads, gives a single entry per CDR3 protein. The table has around 1.1 million distinct CDR3 sequences, roughly 35% seen once; the top ten hold approximately 12%. Sequencing input: peripheral blood or thyroid tissue (not recorded which). The receptors were gathered from an adult man with Graves' hyperthyroidism. CDR3s include the opening cysteine and the closing phenylalanine or tryptophan. Clone size appears in some rows only: once, few, many, or a class for an expanded clone.

TRBV7-2,-,14,TRBJ1-1,CASSLAREGTEAFF
TRBV7-9,-,15,TRBJ2-3,CASSLGSEKWDTQYF
TRBV7-2,-,11,TRBJ1-1,CASIEGLIAFF
TRBV5-1,many,14,TRBJ2-7,CASSLGEGNYEQYF
TRBV24-1,-,15,TRBJ1-1,CATSDLGTPNTEAFF
TRBV28,-,14,TRBJ2-7,CASRVLADSYEQYF
TRBV5-8,many,13,TRBJ1-6,CASGRGLGSPLHF
TRBV6-5,-,14,TRBJ2-2,CASSYVWGAGELFF
TRBV7-8,many,15,TRBJ2-5,CASSRSRDGEETQYF
TRBV9,-,14,TRBJ1-2,CASSYGQVNYGYTF
TRBV29-1,many,16,TRBJ2-5,CSVEGGIAGGFETQYF
TRBV7-8,-,12,-,CASGSDTNEQFF
TRBV7-9,once,13,TRBJ2-3,CASSLAMGNTQYF
TRBV19,many,16,TRBJ2-5,CASSINQGATQETQYF
TRBV12-3/TRBV12-4,many,13,TRBJ1-3,CASPPIARNTIYF
TRBV10-2,-,16,TRBJ1-4,CASSEPDRDDSEKLFF
TRBV7-9,many,13,TRBJ2-7,CASRTDRDYEQYF
TRBV10-2,few,16,TRBJ1-1,CASSQERLWPTTEAFF
TRBV5-1,-,15,TRBJ1-2,CASSLLGTGDGGHTF
TRBV29-1,-,13,-,CSVEGARTNEQFF
TRBV7-2,-,13,TRBJ2-5,CASSHEWGANQYF
TRBV29-1,many,15,TRBJ2-7,CSVADTGTSGREQYF
TRBV10-3,-,13,TRBJ2-7,CAISEVSYYEQYF
TRBV9,few,12,TRBJ2-2,CASGPYAGELFF
TRBV19,many,13,TRBJ1-1,CASRVGPSTEAFF